What follows are 10 T cell receptor beta chains derived from one specimen sequenced in a study of early T cells in non-severe SARS-CoV-2 infection. Via MiXCR, TCRdb re-called the 5' RACE reads, giving one row per CDR3 protein. Altogether some 98,000 distinct CDR3 sequences are present, more than 9.5% being singletons, with the ten largest covering about 5%. Material: whole blood. The source of these receptors is an adult who was a healthcare worker with PCR-confirmed SARS-CoV-2 infection or an uninfected control (not recorded which).

The chain is built from TRBV6-1 and TRBJ2-7, with 7 bases matching TRBD1. The CDR3 totals 12 residues. CDR1 MNHNS and CDR2 SASEGT come from the germline V gene. With V trimmed by 8 bases and J by 2 bases, 3 bases remained unmatched. For the CDR3, the DNA is TGTGCCAGCCGGGACAGACCCTACGAGCAGTACTTC. It specifies CASRDRPYEQYF.

The chain is built from TRBV7-6 and TRBJ1-4; D unclear. V lost 4 bases and J 6 bases, leaving 3 bases between the germline ends. CDR3 length: 11 amino acids. CDR1 is SGHVS and CDR2 is FNYEAQ in the germline V gene. The CDR3 is CASSSYEKLFF. The DNA of the CDR3 is TGTGCCAGCAGCTCTTATGAAAAACTGTTTTTT.

The sample holds many counts of this clonotype. The chain couples TRBV7-9 to TRBJ2-5, with TRBD2 matching over 9 bases. The V gene's germline CDR1 is SEHNR and CDR2 FQNEAQ (reference sequence). J was trimmed by 2 bases and V by 8 bases; bases with no gene match: 6. The CDR3 runs to 14 residues. The CDR3 is CASATSGQQETQYF. In DNA, the CDR3 is TGTGCCAGCGCCACTAGCGGGCAACAAGAGACCCAGTACTTC.

This clonotype was counted a few times. Its ends do not fully match the called genes, so a read error is possible. This chain links TRBV27 with TRBJ1-6; D is uncertain. This CDR3 comprises 14 residues. CDR1 is MNHEY and CDR2 is SMNVEV in the germline V gene (reference sequence). The CDR3 DNA reads as TGTGCCAGCAGTCCCCACTCCAATAATTCACCCCTCCACTTT. Protein product: CASSPHSNNSPLHF.

This chain links TRBV6-5 with TRBJ1-5, with D uncertain. The CDR3 extends over 15 amino acids. V was clipped by 6 bases and J by 6 bases, with 18 bases between them. CDR1 is MNHEY and CDR2 is SVGAGI in the germline V gene. CDR3 sequence (DNA): TGTGCCAGCAGCCACGCCGCGTGGGCGGTTCAGCCCCAGCATTTT. This translates into CASSHAAWAVQPQHF.

A few counts support this clonotype. V usage is TRBV10-2 and J usage is TRBJ2-2; 14 bases are a match to TRBD2. This CDR3 is 15 amino acids long. Per germline, CDR1 WSHSY and CDR2 SAAADI. Trimming took 6 bases from V and 4 from J; bases not matched to a gene: 1. The CDR3 bases are TGCGCCAGCAGGGGGACTAGCGGGAGCACCGGGGAGCTGTTTTTT. It translates to CASRGTSGSTGELFF.

This chain joins TRBV24-1 and TRBJ2-3, with 8 bases aligning to TRBD1. The V gene end was trimmed by 3 bases and the J gene end by 0 bases; junction bases not matched to a gene: 4. Germline CDR1 reads KGHDR; CDR2 reads SFDVKD. CDR3 length: 16 residues. CDR3 DNA sequence: TGTGCCACCAGTGATCGACAGGGGATAAGCACAGATACGCAGTATTTT. The encoded protein is CATSDRQGISTDTQYF.

This clonotype was seen a handful of times. This chain links TRBV5-1 with TRBJ1-5, with D uncertain. The CDR3 contains 14 residues. The V end was cut by 0 bases, the J end by 1 base, with 5 bases between. The germline V gene encodes CDR1 SGHRS and CDR2 YFSETQ. The CDR3 nucleotides read TGCGCCAGCAGCTTGGACACAAGCAATCAGCCCCAGCATTTT. Translation gives CASSLDTSNQPQHF.

There are a few counts of this clonotype. The CDR3 sequence is CASSRQGSNQPQHF. CDR3 DNA sequence: TGTGCCAGCAGCCGTCAGGGGAGCAATCAGCCCCAGCATTTT. This chain uses TRBV9 with TRBJ1-5, with a weak D call TRBD1 (6 bases). The CDR3 spans 14 residues. Germline CDR1 SGDLS, CDR2 YYNGEE. The germline V and J ends were trimmed by 4 bases and 1 base, with 9 bases remaining between them. Using reference TRBV9 and TRBJ1-5 for the parts outside the CDR3, the full variable domain is DSGVTQTPKHLITATGQRVTLRCSPRSGDLSVYWYQQSLDQGLQFLIQYYNGEERAKGNILERFSAQQFPDLHSELNLSSLELGDSALYFCASSRQGSNQPQHFGDGTRLSIL.

This clonotype was detected only a few times. The chain recombines TRBV5-1 with TRBJ1-1, with a tentative D call TRBD1 (5 bases). From germline, CDR1 is SGHRS and CDR2 YFSETQ. Deletions cut 0 bases from V and 5 bases from J, with 8 bases between. The CDR3 contains 13 residues. CDR3: CASSLVGETEAFF. The CDR3 DNA is TGCGCCAGCAGCTTGGTAGGGGAGACTGAAGCTTTCTTT.